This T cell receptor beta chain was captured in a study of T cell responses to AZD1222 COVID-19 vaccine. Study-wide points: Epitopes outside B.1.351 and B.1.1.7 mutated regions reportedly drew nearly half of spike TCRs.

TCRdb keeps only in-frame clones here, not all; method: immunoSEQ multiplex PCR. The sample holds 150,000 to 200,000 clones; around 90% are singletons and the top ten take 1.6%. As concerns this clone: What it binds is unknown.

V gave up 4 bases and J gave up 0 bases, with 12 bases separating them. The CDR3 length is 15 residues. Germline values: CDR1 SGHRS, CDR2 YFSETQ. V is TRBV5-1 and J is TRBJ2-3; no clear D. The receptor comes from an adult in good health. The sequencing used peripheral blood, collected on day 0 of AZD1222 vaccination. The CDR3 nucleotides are TGCGCCAGCAGCACACGACTTACTAGCACAGATACGCAGTATTTT. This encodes CASSTRLTSTDTQYF.